Shown below are 10 T cell receptor beta chains from a single sample sequenced in a study of blood T cell repertoires in COVID-19. Sequencing was performed with immunoSEQ multiplex PCR; in TCRdb, only in-frame clones are kept and a portion is missing. The table lists about 120,000 clones, 80% to 90% of them singletons, with 3.4% in the top ten. The sample consisted of peripheral blood. The receptors here all came from a man aged 40-50 years with acute or convalescent COVID-19.

The chain recombines TRBV19 with TRBJ2-7, with D unclear. This CDR3 has 13 residues. Trimming took 5 bases from V and 0 from J, leaving 8 bases between them. Germline V gives CDR1 LNHDA, CDR2 SQIVND (reference sequence). The CDR3 here is CASSFSNSYEQYF. CDR3 DNA sequence: TGTGCCAGTAGTTTTAGCAACTCCTACGAGCAGTACTTC.

The chain has TRBV6-6 and TRBJ2-1, with a tentative D call TRBD2 (7 bases). This CDR3 has 17 residues. Per the germline V gene, CDR1 is MNHNY and CDR2 is SVGAGI (reference sequence). With 5 bases removed from V and 1 base from J, the gap between germline ends came to 18 bases. The CDR3 nucleotides are TGTGCCAGCAGTCCGCGGCGCGGGGGCCGTTCCTACAATGAGCAGTTCTTC. This gives the protein CASSPRRGGRSYNEQFF.

This clone appeared once. The gene calls are TRBV19 and TRBJ1-2; TRBD1 agrees at 7 bases. The CDR3 loop spans 14 amino acids. With 4 bases clipped from V and 4 bases from J, the junction kept 6 bases outside the gene matches. Germline CDR1 is LNHDA and CDR2 is SQIVND (reference sequence). The CDR3 DNA reads as TGTGCCAGTAGTACGATGACAGGGATCTATGGCTACACCTTC. Encoded protein: CASSTMTGIYGYTF.

The V and J genes are TRBV11-2 and TRBJ2-1; 9 nucleotides agree with TRBD1. The CDR3 has 15 amino acids. CDR1 and CDR2 from the germline V gene are SGHAT and FQNNGV. J was trimmed by 3 bases and V by 5 bases; bases with no gene match: 5. For the CDR3, the DNA is TGTGCCAGCAGCCCCGACAGGGGGTTCTACAATGAGCAGTTCTTC. This gives the protein CASSPDRGFYNEQFF. Full variable domain (rest looked up from reference TRBV11-2 and TRBJ2-1): EAGVAQSPRYKIIEKRQSVAFWCNPISGHATLYWYQQILGQGPKLLIQFQNNGVVDDSQLPKDRFSAERLKGVDSTLKIQPAKLEDSAVYLCASSPDRGFYNEQFFGPGTRLTVL.

This clone has a single count. This chain links TRBV6-5 with TRBJ1-2, with D unclear. This CDR3 has 12 amino acids. In germline, CDR1 is MNHEY, CDR2 SVGAGI. V lost 6 bases to trimming and J lost 1 base, with 6 bases between them. The CDR3 reads CASREVNYGYTF. DNA for the CDR3: TGTGCCAGCAGGGAGGTTAACTATGGCTACACCTTC.

The chain employs TRBV6-2 or TRBV6-3 and TRBJ2-7; 7 bases are a match to TRBD2. This CDR3 spans 15 amino acids. Trimming at V came to 4 bases and at J to 3 bases, leaving 9 bases not matched to a gene. Germline V gene sequence: CDR1 MNHEY, CDR2 SVGEGT. The DNA for the CDR3 is TGTGCCAGCAGTTCCCCTCTAGCGGCCTACTACGAGCAGTACTTC. It specifies CASSSPLAAYYEQYF.

The gene calls are TRBV9 and TRBJ2-5; 8 bases are a match to TRBD2. CDR1 and CDR2 from the germline V gene are SGDLS and YYNGEE. After removal of 4 bases from V and 2 bases from J, the junction contained 13 bases not matched to a gene. The CDR3 has 17 amino acids. CDR3 bases: TGTGCCAGCAGCCCCTCTTGGGGTAGCGGGGTACAAGAGACCCAGTACTTC. This gives the protein CASSPSWGSGVQETQYF.

This rearrangement joins TRBV4-1 to TRBJ2-1; 10 bases align to TRBD1. This CDR3 contains 15 residues. Per the germline V gene, CDR1 is MGHRA and CDR2 is YSYEKL. The V segment lost 1 base and the J segment 7 bases; nucleotides outside the gene matches: 4. CDR3 coding DNA: TGCGCCAGCAGCCAAGGGAGGACAGGGGGAAATGAGCAGTTCTTC. Amino acids: CASSQGRTGGNEQFF.

This chain joins TRBV5-1 and TRBJ2-7; 13 bases fit TRBD2. The germline gives CDR1 SGHRS, CDR2 YFSETQ. The CDR3 has 15 amino acids. The trim removed 6 bases at V and 4 bases at J, leaving 7 bases unmatched. CDR3 residues: CASKLAGGPMYEQYF. In DNA form, the CDR3 reads TGCGCCAGCAAACTAGCGGGGGGGCCGATGTACGAGCAGTACTTC.

The chain joins TRBV19 to TRBJ2-1; TRBD2 matches 8 bases. Germline CDR1 reads LNHDA; CDR2 reads SQIVND (reference sequence). Trimming at V came to 7 bases and at J to 0 bases, leaving 5 bases not matched to a gene. The CDR3 totals 15 residues. The CDR3 DNA is TGTGCCAGTAATTCGCGGGGGGCCTCCTACAATGAGCAGTTCTTC. Encoded protein: CASNSRGASYNEQFF.